The text below deals with one T cell receptor beta chain. The data derive from a study of cytomegalovirus exposure and HLA in healthy donors. Germline lookup yields CDR1 SGHDT and CDR2 YYEEEE. Trimming shortened V by 4 bases and J by 2 bases, and 26 bases separated the two germline ends. CDR3 length equals 19 residues. The primer mix had 60 Vbeta and 13 Jbeta primers. Clones were read by immunoSEQ multiplex PCR, and TCRdb kept only the in-frame ones, dropping some. The top ten hold approximately 1% of the sample, which has about 160,000 clones, about 80% seen once. Sequences were obtained from PBMCs. The source is a woman aged 40 to 50 in good health and CMV-seronegative. The genes are TRBV5-6 and TRBJ2-3; perhaps TRBD1 as D (7 bases). CDR3 residues: CASSHVSKGGQTFTDTQYF. Written as DNA, the CDR3 is TGTGCCAGCAGCCACGTATCCAAGGGGGGACAGACATTCACAGATACGCAGTATTTT.